Reported below is one TCR beta chain. Recruited during active infection, patients (from Seattle) were subsequently followed longitudinally. Methods used by the authors: How many nucleated cells were present was estimated from reference gene primer amplification. Clones were read by immunoSEQ multiplex PCR, and TCRdb kept only the in-frame ones, dropping some. From that table come the V and J calls and clone size; the DNA was used to work out D and trimming. The sample contains about 500,000 clones, approximately 89% of which appear only once. The data are from a study of blood T cell repertoires in COVID-19. Study in general: Spain, Italy and the United States supplied samples that represented acute and convalescent COVID-19. Sample material is recorded as cDNA or gDNA derived from T cells, B-cell-depleted T cells, or PBMCs.

Per germline, CDR1 SGHVS and CDR2 FQNEAQ. The CDR3 extends over 15 amino acids. V lost 2 bases and J 2 bases, leaving 12 bases between the germline ends. The receptor was derived from a man aged 18 to 30 with COVID-19, enrolled during active disease. Sequenced: peripheral blood. The V gene is TRBV7-8, the J gene TRBJ1-1; D might be TRBD1 (5 bases). CDR3 in DNA: TGTGCCAGCAGCTTAAATCGGCAGGGAAACACTGAAGCTTTCTTT. Residues: CASSLNRQGNTEAFF.